This TCR beta chain is drawn from a study of CXCR3-negative and CXCR3-positive naive CD8 T cells. The study made its TRB cDNA libraries by 5' RACE, adding UMI labels. TCRdb re-called the 5' RACE reads, yielding one record per CDR3 amino acid sequence without DNA. The sample holds 65,000 to 90,000 distinct CDR3 sequences. Remarks on this clonotype: Antigen specificity is unknown.

General study results and limits: Memory cells differed in TRBV-TRBJ usage, but naive CXCR3-negative and CXCR3-positive cells had similar usage. CXCR3-positive naive cells carried more hydrophobic TRB CDR3s than CXCR3-negative naive cells did. Diversity ran similarly high across both naive subsets but far lower in memory CD8+ cells.

This sequence was found in a human donor in good health. Some clones in this sample may be carry-over from other donors' samples. The sample comprised naive CXCR3+ CD8+ T cells from blood. As for subset: CD45RO-CCR7+CD27+CD95- naive CD8+ T cells expressing CXCR3 (TNR3+).

CDR3 amino acids: CASSTPSTDTQYF. The J gene is TRBJ2-3, the V gene TRBV27. Germline V CDR1 and CDR2: MNHEY, SMNVEV (reference sequence). The CDR3 runs 13 residues.